This TCR beta chain was sequenced in a study of T cell responses to AZD1222 COVID-19 vaccine. Libraries were prepared by immunoSEQ multiplex PCR; TCRdb keeps only in-frame clonotypes and omits some of them. The sample lists roughly 120,000 clones, roughly 84% occurring once. The V gene lost 4 bases and the J gene lost 7 bases, with 11 bases spanning the gap. Germline loops: CDR1 SNHLY, CDR2 FYNNEI. The CDR3 is made up of 12 amino acids. The sequences come from peripheral blood, collected on day 0 of AZD1222 vaccination. The chain has TRBV2 and TRBJ2-7; D ambiguous. This TCR derives from an adult in good health. DNA of the CDR3: TGTGCCAGCAGTGGCTCAAGAGAGGAGCAGTACTTC. It encodes CASSGSREEQYF.